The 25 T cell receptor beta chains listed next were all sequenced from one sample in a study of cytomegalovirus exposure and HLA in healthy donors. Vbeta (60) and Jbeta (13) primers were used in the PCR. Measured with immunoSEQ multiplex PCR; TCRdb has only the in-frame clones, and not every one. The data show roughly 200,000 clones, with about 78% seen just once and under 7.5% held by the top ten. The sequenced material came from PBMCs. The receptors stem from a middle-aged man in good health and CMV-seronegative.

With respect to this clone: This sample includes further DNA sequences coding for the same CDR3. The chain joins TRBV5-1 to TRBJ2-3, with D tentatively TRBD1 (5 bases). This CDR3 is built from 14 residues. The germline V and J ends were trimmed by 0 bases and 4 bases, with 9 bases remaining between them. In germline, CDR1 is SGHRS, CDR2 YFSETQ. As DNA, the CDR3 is TGCGCCAGCAGCTTGGTGCAGGGCGCAGATACGCAGTATTTT. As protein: CASSLVQGADTQYF.

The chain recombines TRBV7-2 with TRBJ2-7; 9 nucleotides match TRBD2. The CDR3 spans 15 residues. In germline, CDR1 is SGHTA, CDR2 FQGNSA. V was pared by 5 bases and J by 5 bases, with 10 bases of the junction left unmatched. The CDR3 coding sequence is TGTGCCAGCAGCCCATTTAGCGGGAGAACTCACGAGCAGTACTTC. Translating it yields CASSPFSGRTHEQYF.

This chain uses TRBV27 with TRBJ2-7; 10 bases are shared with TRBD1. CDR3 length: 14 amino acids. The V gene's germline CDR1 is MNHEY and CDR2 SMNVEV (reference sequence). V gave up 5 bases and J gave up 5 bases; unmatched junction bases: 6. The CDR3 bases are TGTGCCAGCAGTCCCCGGGACAGGGGCCACGAGCAGTACTTC. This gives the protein CASSPRDRGHEQYF.

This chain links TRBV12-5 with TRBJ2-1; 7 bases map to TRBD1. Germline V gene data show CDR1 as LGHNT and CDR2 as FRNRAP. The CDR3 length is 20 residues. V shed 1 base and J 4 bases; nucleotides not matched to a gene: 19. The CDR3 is CASGLGAKAGGGPDYNEQFF. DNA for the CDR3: TGTGCTAGTGGTTTGGGGGCCAAGGCAGGGGGTGGGCCAGATTACAATGAGCAGTTCTTC. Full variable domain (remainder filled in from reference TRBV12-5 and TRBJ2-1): DARVTQTPRHKVTEMGQEVTMRCQPILGHNTVFWYRQTMMQGLELLAYFRNRAPLDDSGMPKDRFSAEMPDATLATLKIQPSEPRDSAVYFCASGLGAKAGGGPDYNEQFFGPGTRLTVL.

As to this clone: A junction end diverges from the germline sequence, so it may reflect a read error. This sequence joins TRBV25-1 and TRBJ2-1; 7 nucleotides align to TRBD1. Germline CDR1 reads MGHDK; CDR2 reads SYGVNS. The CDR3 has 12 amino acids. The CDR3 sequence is CASSEYKGQKVF. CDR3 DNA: TGTGCCAGCAGTGAATATAAGGGACAGAAGGTCTTC.

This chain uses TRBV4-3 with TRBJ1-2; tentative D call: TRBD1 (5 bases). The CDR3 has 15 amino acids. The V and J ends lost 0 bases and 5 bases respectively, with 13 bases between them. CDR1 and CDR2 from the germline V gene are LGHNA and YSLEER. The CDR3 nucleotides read TGCGCCAGCAGCCAAGATATCGGGGGAGCGTATGGCTACACCTTC. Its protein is CASSQDIGGAYGYTF.

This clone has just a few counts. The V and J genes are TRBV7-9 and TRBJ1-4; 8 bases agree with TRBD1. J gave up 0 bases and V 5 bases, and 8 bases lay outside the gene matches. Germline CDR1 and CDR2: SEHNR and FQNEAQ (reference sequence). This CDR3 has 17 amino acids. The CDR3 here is CASSRNDRGTTNEKLFF. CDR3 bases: TGTGCCAGCAGCCGAAACGACAGGGGTACAACTAATGAAAAACTGTTTTTT. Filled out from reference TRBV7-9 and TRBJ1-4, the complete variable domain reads DTGVSQNPRHKITKRGQNVTFRCDPISEHNRLYWYRQTLGQGPEFLTYFQNEAQLEKSRLLSDRFSAERPKGSFSTLEIQRTEQGDSAMYLCASSRNDRGTTNEKLFFGSGTQLSVL.

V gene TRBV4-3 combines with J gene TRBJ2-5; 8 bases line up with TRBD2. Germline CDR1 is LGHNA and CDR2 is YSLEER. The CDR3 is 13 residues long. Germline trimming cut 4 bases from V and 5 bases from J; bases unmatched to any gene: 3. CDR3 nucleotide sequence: TGCGCCAGCAGCCCAGGACTAGCTGAGACCCAGTACTTC. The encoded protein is CASSPGLAETQYF.

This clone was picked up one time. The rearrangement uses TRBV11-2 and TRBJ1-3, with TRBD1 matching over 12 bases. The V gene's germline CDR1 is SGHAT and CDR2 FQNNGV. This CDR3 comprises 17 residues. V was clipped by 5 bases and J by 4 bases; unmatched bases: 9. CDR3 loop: CASSPGGTGGEGNTIYF. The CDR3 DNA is TGTGCCAGCAGCCCGGGCGGGACAGGGGGCGAAGGAAACACCATATATTTT.

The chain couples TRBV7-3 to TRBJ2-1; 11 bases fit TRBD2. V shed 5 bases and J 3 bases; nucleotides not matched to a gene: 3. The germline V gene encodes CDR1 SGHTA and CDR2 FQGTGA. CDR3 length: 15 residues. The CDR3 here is CASSPGTSGYNEQFF. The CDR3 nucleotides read TGTGCCAGCAGCCCCGGGACTAGCGGCTACAATGAGCAGTTCTTC.

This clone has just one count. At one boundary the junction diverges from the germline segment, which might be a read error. CDR3 region: CSAVGTSRDTQYF. CDR3 sequence (DNA): TGCAGTGCTGTCGGGACTAGCAGAGATACGCAGTATTTT. The rearrangement joins TRBV29-1 to TRBJ2-3; 9 bases are shared with TRBD2. CDR3 size: 13 residues. Germline V lookup: CDR1 SQVTM, CDR2 ANQGSEA.

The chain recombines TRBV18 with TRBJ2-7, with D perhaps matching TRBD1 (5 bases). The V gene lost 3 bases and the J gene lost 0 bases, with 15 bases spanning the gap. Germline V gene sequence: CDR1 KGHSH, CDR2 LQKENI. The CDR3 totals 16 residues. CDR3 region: CASSPWTSQSSYEQYF. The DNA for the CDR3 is TGTGCCAGCTCACCTTGGACATCTCAGAGCTCCTACGAGCAGTACTTC.

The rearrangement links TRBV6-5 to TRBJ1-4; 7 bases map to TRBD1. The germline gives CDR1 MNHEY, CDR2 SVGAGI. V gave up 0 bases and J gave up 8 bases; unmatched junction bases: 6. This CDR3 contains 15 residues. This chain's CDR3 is CASSYSGQVTEKLFF. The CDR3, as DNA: TGTGCCAGCAGTTACTCAGGACAGGTGACGGAAAAACTGTTTTTT.

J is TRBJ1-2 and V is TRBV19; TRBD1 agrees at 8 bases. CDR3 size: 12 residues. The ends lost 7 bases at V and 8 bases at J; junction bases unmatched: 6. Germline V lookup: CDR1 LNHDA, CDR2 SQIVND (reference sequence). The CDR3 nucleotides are TGTGCCAGTATGGGGCAGGGGGCCGGCTACACCTTC. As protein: CASMGQGAGYTF.

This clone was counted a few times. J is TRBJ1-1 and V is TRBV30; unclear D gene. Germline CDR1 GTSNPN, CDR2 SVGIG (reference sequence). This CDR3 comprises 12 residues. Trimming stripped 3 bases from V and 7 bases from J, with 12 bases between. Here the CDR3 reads CAWSDLTVEAFF. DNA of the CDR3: TGTGCCTGGAGCGACCTAACAGTTGAAGCTTTCTTT.

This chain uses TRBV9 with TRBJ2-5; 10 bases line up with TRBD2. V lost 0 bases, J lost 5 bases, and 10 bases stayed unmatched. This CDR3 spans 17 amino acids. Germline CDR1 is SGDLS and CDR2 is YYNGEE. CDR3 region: CASSVAVKAGGTETQYF. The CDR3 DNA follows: TGTGCCAGCAGCGTAGCGGTAAAAGCGGGGGGGACGGAGACCCAGTACTTC.

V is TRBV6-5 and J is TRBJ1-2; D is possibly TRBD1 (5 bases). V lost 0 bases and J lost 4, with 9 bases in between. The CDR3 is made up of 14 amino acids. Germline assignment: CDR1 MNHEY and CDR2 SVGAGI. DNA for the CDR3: TGTGCCAGCAGTTACTCGGCAGGGCCCTATGGCTACACCTTC. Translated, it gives CASSYSAGPYGYTF.

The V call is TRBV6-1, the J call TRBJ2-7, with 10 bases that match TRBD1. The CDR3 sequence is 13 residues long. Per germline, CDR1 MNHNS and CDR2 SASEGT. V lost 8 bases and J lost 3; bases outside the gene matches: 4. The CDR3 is CASLWTGGYEQYF. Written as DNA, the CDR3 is TGTGCCAGCCTGTGGACAGGGGGCTACGAGCAGTACTTC.

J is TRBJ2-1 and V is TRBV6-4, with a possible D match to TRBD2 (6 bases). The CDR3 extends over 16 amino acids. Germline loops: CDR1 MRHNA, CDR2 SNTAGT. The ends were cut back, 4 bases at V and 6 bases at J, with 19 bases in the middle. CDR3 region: CASSVGGPLGVNEQFF. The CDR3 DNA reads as TGTGCCAGCAGTGTGGGGGGACCCCTCGGCGTCAATGAGCAGTTCTTC.

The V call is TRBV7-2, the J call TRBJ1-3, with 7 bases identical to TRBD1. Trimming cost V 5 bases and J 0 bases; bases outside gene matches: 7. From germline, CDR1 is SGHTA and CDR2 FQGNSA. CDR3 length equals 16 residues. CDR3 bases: TGTGCCAGCAGCGCGACCGGGACAGTCTCTGGAAACACCATATATTTT. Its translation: CASSATGTVSGNTIYF. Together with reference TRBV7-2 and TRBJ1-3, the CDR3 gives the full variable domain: GAGVSQSPSNKVTEKGKDVELRCDPISGHTALYWYRQSLGQGLEFLIYFQGNSAPDKSGLPSDRFSAERTGGSVSTLTIQRTQQEDSAVYLCASSATGTVSGNTIYFGEGSWLTVV.

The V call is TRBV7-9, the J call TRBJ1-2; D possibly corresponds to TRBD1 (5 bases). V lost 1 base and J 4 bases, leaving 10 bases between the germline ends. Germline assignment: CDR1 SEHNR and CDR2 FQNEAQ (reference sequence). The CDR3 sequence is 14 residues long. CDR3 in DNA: TGTGCCAGCAGCTTAGTGGAGGGGAGCTATGGCTACACCTTC. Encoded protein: CASSLVEGSYGYTF.

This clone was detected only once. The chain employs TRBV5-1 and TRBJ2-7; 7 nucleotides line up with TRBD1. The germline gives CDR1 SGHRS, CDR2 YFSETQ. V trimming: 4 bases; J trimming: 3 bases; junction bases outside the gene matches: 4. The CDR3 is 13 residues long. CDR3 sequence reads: CASSPTGNYEQYF. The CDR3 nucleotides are TGCGCCAGCAGCCCGACAGGGAACTACGAGCAGTACTTC.

The CDR3 spells CASRRRQGHTEAFF. CDR3 sequence (DNA): TGTGCCAGCAGGCGACGACAGGGCCACACTGAAGCTTTCTTT. The rearrangement uses TRBV6-6 and TRBJ1-1; 7 bases match TRBD1. The CDR3 length is 14 residues. V shed 6 bases and J 3 bases; nucleotides not matched to a gene: 7. Germline lookup yields CDR1 MNHNY and CDR2 SVGAGI (reference sequence).

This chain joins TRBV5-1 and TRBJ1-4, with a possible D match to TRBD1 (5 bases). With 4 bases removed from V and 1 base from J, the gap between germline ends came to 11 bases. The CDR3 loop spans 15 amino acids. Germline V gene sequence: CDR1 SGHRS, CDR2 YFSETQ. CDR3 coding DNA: TGCGCCAGCAGCGTTAGGGGTTTAACTAATGAAAAACTGTTTTTT. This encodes CASSVRGLTNEKLFF.

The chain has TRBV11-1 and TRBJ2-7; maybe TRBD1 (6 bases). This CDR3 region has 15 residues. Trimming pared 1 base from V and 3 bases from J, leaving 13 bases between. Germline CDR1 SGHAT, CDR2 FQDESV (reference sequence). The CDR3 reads CASSLESGQSYEQYF. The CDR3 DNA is TGTGCCAGCAGCTTAGAGTCGGGACAAAGCTACGAGCAGTACTTC.